This record looks at one T cell receptor (beta chain) sequence and its context. The data stem from a study of cytotoxic CD8 clonotypes in ibrutinib-treated CLL. TCRdb's copy holds only in-frame clones and misses some; the assay was immunoSEQ multiplex PCR. The sample comprises about 140,000 clones, 80% to 95% of which are singletons, and approximately 10% rests with the top ten. The CDR3 is 16 amino acids. Deletions cut 5 bases from V and 0 bases from J, with 16 bases between. Germline-derived CDR1 and CDR2 are SGHRS and YFSETQ. The chain employs TRBV5-1 and TRBJ2-3; D is tentatively TRBD1 or TRBD2 (5 bases each). This sequence originates from a human donor with chronic lymphocytic leukemia. This specimen consisted of PBMCs, obtained after 12 months of ibrutinib treatment. The CDR3 here is CASSHVGASSTDTQYF. The CDR3, as DNA: TGCGCCAGCAGTCACGTCGGGGCATCTAGCACAGATACGCAGTATTTT.